This section outlines one T cell receptor beta chain sequence together with its context. Generated by immunoSEQ multiplex PCR, the TCRdb table keeps only in-frame clones and is missing some. The sample lists about 11,000 clones, approximately 87% occurring once. This specimen belongs to a study of blood T cell repertoires in COVID-19. Overall study context: From T cells, B-cell-depleted T cells, or PBMCs came the material, which was cDNA or gDNA.

The germline CDR1 and CDR2 sequences are SEHNR and FQNEAQ (reference sequence). CDR3 length: 17 residues. The V end was cut by 5 bases, the J end by 2 bases, with 19 bases between. The receptor comes from a human donor in a cohort sampled during active COVID-19. Sequenced input: peripheral blood. The rearrangement links TRBV7-9 to TRBJ2-4; possibly TRBD2 for D (6 bases). The CDR3 here is CASSLRGGYGSKNIQYF. In DNA form, the CDR3 reads TGTGCCAGCAGCCTCCGTGGGGGGTACGGGTCCAAAAACATTCAGTACTTC.